These 30 T cell receptor beta chains originate from one sample sequenced in a study of blood T cells in healthy people across ages. For the second PCR, which ran for about 7 to 11 cycles, a sample-barcoded 5' primer and a J-beta primer mix were used. TCRdb reprocessed the 5' RACE reads via MiXCR and lists one record per CDR3 protein. In the table there are approximately 690,000 distinct CDR3 sequences, roughly 41% of which are singletons. The sequencing sample was made of blood. These receptors all come from an elderly man in good health.

This clonotype was detected a few times. The CDR3 DNA follows: TGTGCCAGCAGCACACTAGCGGGGAATTACAATGAGCAGTTCTTC. It encodes CASSTLAGNYNEQFF. This chain connects TRBV6-6 to TRBJ2-1; 10 nucleotides match TRBD2. Germline V gives CDR1 MNHNY, CDR2 SVGAGI (reference sequence). Germline trimming cut 6 bases from V and 4 bases from J; bases unmatched to any gene: 6. This CDR3 has 15 residues.

The genes are TRBV20-1 and TRBJ2-3; 8 nucleotides line up with TRBD1. The CDR3 is 15 residues long. V lost 3 bases to trimming and J lost 2 bases; unmatched junction nucleotides: 7. CDR1 and CDR2 from the germline V gene are DFQATT and SNEGSKA (reference sequence). The CDR3 sequence: CSASRGQANTDTQYF. The CDR3 DNA follows: TGCAGTGCTAGTAGGGGACAGGCGAACACAGATACGCAGTATTTT.

This chain links TRBV24-1 with TRBJ2-5; 7 nucleotides agree with TRBD2. CDR1 KGHDR and CDR2 SFDVKD come from the germline V gene. The CDR3 loop spans 16 amino acids. V shed 6 bases, J shed 2 bases, and the junction held 11 bases outside the gene matches. The CDR3 sequence: CATSIKASGFQETQYF. CDR3 coding DNA: TGTGCCACCAGTATCAAGGCTAGCGGTTTTCAAGAGACCCAGTACTTC.

As regards this clonotype: This sequence may be a read error, since a much larger clone differs from it by one base. The rearrangement joins TRBV12-3 or TRBV12-4 to TRBJ2-1; 12 bases fit TRBD2. CDR3 length: 14 residues. Unmatched junction bases numbered 6, after V lost 3 bases and J lost 12 bases. CDR3 sequence: CASSFASGGVVQFF. The CDR3 nucleotides are TGTGCCAGCAGTTTTGCTAGCGGGGGGGTTGTGCAGTTCTTC.

This clonotype came up a few times. This chain uses TRBV20-1 with TRBJ1-5, with D possibly being TRBD1 (6 bases). Germline values: CDR1 DFQATT, CDR2 SNEGSKA (reference sequence). This CDR3 is built from 13 residues. With 6 bases removed from V and 7 bases from J, the gap between germline ends came to 16 bases. The DNA of the CDR3 is TGCAGTGCGACCCGGGGGGGCAGCCAGCCCCAGCATTTT. Translated: CSATRGGSQPQHF.

This clonotype appeared many times. The rearrangement links TRBV20-1 to TRBJ2-7; the match to TRBD2 covers 9 bases. Germline loops: CDR1 DFQATT, CDR2 SNEGSKA (reference sequence). V shed 1 base and J 6 bases; nucleotides not matched to a gene: 13. This CDR3 contains 16 residues. The CDR3 reads CSARAASGTTNGEQYF. DNA of the CDR3: TGCAGTGCTAGAGCGGCTAGCGGGACAACCAACGGCGAGCAGTACTTC.

This clonotype was detected a few times. The chain joins TRBV12-3 or TRBV12-4 to TRBJ2-1; 12 bases fit TRBD2. Trimming at V came to 4 bases and at J to 7 bases, leaving 11 bases not matched to a gene. The length of the CDR3 is 17 residues. DNA of the CDR3: TGTGCCAGCAGTTCGACTAGCGGGGGCCGGGTGATTAATGAGCAGTTCTTC. It translates to CASSSTSGGRVINEQFF.

The chain recombines TRBV28 with TRBJ2-1; D may be TRBD2 (6 bases). CDR3 length: 17 residues. Germline lookup yields CDR1 MDHEN and CDR2 SYDVKM. Trimming cost V 1 base and J 0 bases, with 13 bases left between them. The CDR3 nucleotides are TGTGCCAGCAGTTTATCGGGAGCAACCCGCTCCTACAATGAGCAGTTCTTC. Amino acids: CASSLSGATRSYNEQFF. The variable domain in full, with the rest retrieved from reference TRBV28 and TRBJ2-1, is DVKVTQSSRYLVKRTGEKVFLECVQDMDHENMFWYRQDPGLGLRLIYFSYDVKMKEKGDIPEGYSVSREKKERFSLILESASTNQTSMYLCASSLSGATRSYNEQFFGPGTRLTVL.

On this clonotype itself: This clone may be a read error of a much larger clone one base away. The rearrangement uses TRBV20-1 and TRBJ1-2; perhaps TRBD1 as D (6 bases). Trimming cost V 1 base and J 10 bases, with 19 bases left between them. Germline lookup yields CDR1 DFQATT and CDR2 SNEGSKA (reference sequence). The CDR3 is 14 residues long. CDR3 loop: CSARAETGLDDYTF. CDR3 bases: TGCAGTGCTAGAGCAGAGACAGGATTGGATGACTACACCTTC.

Comment on this clonotype: A read error may explain this, as a much larger clone is one base away. The chain is built from TRBV29-1 and TRBJ2-3, with TRBD1 matching over 7 bases. V shed 7 bases, J shed 0 bases, and the junction held 4 bases outside the gene matches. This CDR3 region has 13 residues. Germline lookup yields CDR1 SQVTM and CDR2 ANQGSEA. The CDR3 here is CSAGGQSTDTQYF. The CDR3 nucleotides are TGCAGCGCTGGGGGACAGAGCACAGATACGCAGTATTTT.

The CDR3: CASSPGQGAPGANVLTF. DNA for the CDR3: TGCGCCAGCAGCCCCGGACAGGGGGCGCCTGGGGCCAACGTCCTGACTTTC. V is TRBV5-1 and J is TRBJ2-6; 11 bases fit TRBD1. Germline values: CDR1 SGHRS, CDR2 YFSETQ. The J segment lost 2 bases and the V segment lost 4 bases, leaving 5 bases of the junction unmatched. The CDR3 has 17 amino acids.

This clonotype was counted many times. This chain connects TRBV7-2 to TRBJ2-7; 7 nucleotides match TRBD2. CDR1 is SGHTA and CDR2 is FQGNSA in the germline V gene. The CDR3 totals 15 residues. Losses at the gene ends were 1 base for V and 1 base for J; bases not matched to a gene: 4. The CDR3 region has the DNA TGTGCCAGCAGCTTAGATGGGACTATATCCTACGAGCAGTACTTC. Translating gives CASSLDGTISYEQYF.

This clonotype was seen repeatedly, ten times or more. This chain joins TRBV29-1 and TRBJ2-7; no clear D gene. The germline V and J ends were trimmed by 7 bases and 2 bases, with 15 bases remaining between them. Germline CDR1 reads SQVTM; CDR2 reads ANQGSEA. The CDR3 length is 13 residues. The CDR3 region is CSAYAGRTYEQYF. As DNA, the CDR3 is TGCAGCGCTTACGCAGGCCGTACCTACGAGCAGTACTTC.

The chain is built from TRBV7-8 and TRBJ2-5; the D gene is possibly TRBD1 (6 bases). The germline V and J ends were trimmed by 5 bases and 7 bases, with 23 bases remaining between them. There are 16 residues in the CDR3. CDR1 is SGHVS and CDR2 is FQNEAQ in the germline V gene. The CDR3 sequence is CASSQIGTQFGGTQYF. Here the CDR3 DNA reads TGTGCCAGCAGCCAGATCGGGACACAATTTGGAGGGACCCAGTACTTC.

This chain links TRBV6-5 with TRBJ1-1; unclear D gene. The CDR3 is made up of 12 amino acids. Germline V gives CDR1 MNHEY, CDR2 SVGAGI. V was cut by 6 bases and J by 5 bases, with 10 bases left in between. The CDR3 DNA sequence: TGTGCCAGCAGCGGTTCAGAGACTGAAGCTTTCTTT. Amino acid sequence: CASSGSETEAFF.

This chain joins TRBV4-3 and TRBJ1-2; TRBD1 aligns across 8 bases. CDR3 length: 15 residues. The trim removed 0 bases at V and 5 bases at J, leaving 5 bases unmatched. Germline V lookup: CDR1 LGHNA, CDR2 YSLEER. The CDR3 nucleotides are TGCGCCAGCAGCCAAGACAGGACAGGGCGGTATGGCTACACCTTC. It yields the protein CASSQDRTGRYGYTF.

V is TRBV3-1 and J is TRBJ1-2; TRBD1 aligns across 10 bases. Germline lookup yields CDR1 LGHDT and CDR2 YNNKEL (reference sequence). The CDR3 is 15 residues long. Germline trimming cut 1 base from V and 4 bases from J; bases unmatched to any gene: 3. The CDR3 is CASSQVWTGGYGYTF. CDR3 bases: TGTGCCAGCAGCCAAGTCTGGACAGGGGGCTATGGCTACACCTTC.

The chain links TRBV24-1 to TRBJ2-7; 10 bases line up with TRBD2. Per germline, CDR1 KGHDR and CDR2 SFDVKD. The CDR3 totals 15 residues. Trimming removed 5 bases from V and 7 bases from J; junction bases left unmatched: 10. CDR3 nucleotide sequence: TGTGCCACCAGTGCGCACCGGACTAGCGGTCATGAGCAGTACTTC. This codes for CATSAHRTSGHEQYF.

The J gene is TRBJ2-7, the V gene TRBV20-1, with D tentatively TRBD2 (5 bases). Trimming left V 6 bases short and J 3 bases short, with 15 bases between. Germline lookup yields CDR1 DFQATT and CDR2 SNEGSKA (reference sequence). CDR3 length: 13 residues. CDR3 amino acids: CSAAATGNYEQYF. As DNA, the CDR3 is TGCAGTGCCGCCGCGACGGGAAACTACGAGCAGTACTTC.

In its sample, this clonotype was seen a few times. V gene TRBV12-3 or TRBV12-4 combines with J gene TRBJ2-6, with D perhaps being TRBD1 or TRBD2 (6 bases each). The CDR3 spans 15 residues. V lost 3 bases and J 4 bases, leaving 10 bases between the germline ends. Here the CDR3 reads CASSFGGLGANVLTF. The CDR3 nucleotides read TGTGCCAGCAGTTTTGGGGGGCTCGGGGCCAACGTCCTGACTTTC.

J is TRBJ2-1 and V is TRBV7-2, with 9 bases matching TRBD2. The J call may be incorrect, as the DNA end agrees better with TRBJ2-7. CDR1 is SGHTA, CDR2 FQGNSA, per germline. CDR3 length: 15 amino acids. The CDR3 bases are TGTGCCAGCAGCAGCGGGGGGATCTCCTACAATGAGCAGTACTTC. Protein sequence: CASSSGGISYNEQYF.

This chain uses TRBV4-3 with TRBJ1-6; weak D call: TRBD1 (6 bases). Germline V gives CDR1 LGHNA, CDR2 YSLEER. Trimming took off 0 bases at V and 9 bases at J, with 15 bases between the two ends. The CDR3 is 16 residues long. The CDR3 bases are TGCGCCAGCAGCCAAGAGCCAGGGGAGGCCGGTTCACCCCTCCACTTT. It codes for CASSQEPGEAGSPLHF.

This sequence joins TRBV20-1 and TRBJ2-7; 12 positions match TRBD1. CDR1 DFQATT and CDR2 SNEGSKA come from the germline V gene (reference sequence). CDR3 length: 20 residues. Trimming removed 1 base from V and 1 base from J; junction bases left unmatched: 17. CDR3 in amino acids: CSARGEGDRGRIRWSYEQYF. As DNA, the CDR3 is TGCAGTGCTAGAGGAGAAGGGGACAGGGGGCGAATAAGATGGTCCTACGAGCAGTACTTC.

This clonotype was seen once. Given a much more abundant clone one base away, this may be a read error. The chain carries TRBV29-1 and TRBJ2-1, with 8 bases matching TRBD2. CDR3 length: 13 amino acids. J lost 6 bases, V lost 7 bases, and 8 bases had no gene match. Germline assignment: CDR1 SQVTM and CDR2 ANQGSEA. Written as DNA, the CDR3 is TGCAGCGCAGGGGCTAGCGGGCGCAATGAGCAGTTCTTC. Translation: CSAGASGRNEQFF.

This clonotype has a handful of counts. The chain recombines TRBV5-1 with TRBJ2-7; no clear D gene. V shed 0 bases and J shed 2 bases, with 9 bases lying between them. This CDR3 contains 14 residues. In germline, CDR1 is SGHRS, CDR2 YFSETQ. For the CDR3, the DNA is TGCGCCAGCAGCTTGGTGTACGGGCCCTACGAGCAGTACTTC. Translation gives CASSLVYGPYEQYF. The whole variable domain, remainder taken from reference TRBV5-1 and TRBJ2-7, is KAGVTQTPRYLIKTRGQQVTLSCSPISGHRSVSWYQQTPGQGLQFLFEYFSETQRNKGNFPGRFSGRQFSNSRSEMNVSTLELGDSALYLCASSLVYGPYEQYFGPGTRLTVT.

The CDR3 spells CASSSGQGEYNEQFF. DNA for the CDR3: TGTGCCAGCAGTTCCGGACAGGGCGAATACAATGAGCAGTTCTTC. The chain is built from TRBV6-2 or TRBV6-3 and TRBJ2-1; 8 nucleotides align to TRBD1. The V and J ends lost 4 bases and 4 bases, in that order; junction bases with no gene match: 6. The CDR3 spans 15 residues. Per germline, CDR1 MNHEY and CDR2 SVGEGT.

The CDR3 bases are TGTGCCAGCAGCTTAGTGGGAACAGAGGGGGAGACCCAGTACTTC. This gives the protein CASSLVGTEGETQYF. The chain combines TRBV7-8 with TRBJ2-5, with D possibly being TRBD1 or TRBD2 (5 bases each). This CDR3 contains 15 residues. Germline CDR1 reads SGHVS; CDR2 reads FQNEAQ. Trimming pared 1 base from V and 5 bases from J, leaving 14 bases between.

This chain joins TRBV5-1 and TRBJ2-7, with D maybe TRBD2 (5 bases). TRBJ2-5 explains the end of the DNA better; the J call may be wrong. Germline V lookup: CDR1 SGHRS, CDR2 YFSETQ. The CDR3 is made up of 15 amino acids. This CDR3 is CASSLAQGPGGTQYF. In nucleotides, the CDR3 is TGCGCCAGCAGCTTGGCTCAAGGGCCCGGAGGGACCCAGTACTTC.

Details on this clonotype: This may stem from a read error, because a much larger clone lies one nucleotide away. The chain recombines TRBV5-1 with TRBJ2-7, with TRBD1 as a possible D gene (6 bases). Per the germline V gene, CDR1 is SGHRS and CDR2 is YFSETQ. The length of the CDR3 is 16 residues. CDR3 region: CASSLAHRTASYERYF. CDR3 nucleotide sequence: TGCGCCAGCAGCTTGGCCCATCGGACAGCCTCCTACGAGCGGTACTTC.

In this sample, this clonotype turned up once. A much bigger clone sits one base away, suggesting this may be a read error. The V and J genes are TRBV6-6 and TRBJ2-1; D is uncertain. There are 11 residues in the CDR3. Germline lookup yields CDR1 MNHNY and CDR2 SVGAGI (reference sequence). V lost 5 bases, J lost 11 bases, and 10 bases lay in between. The CDR3 DNA reads as TGTGCCAGCAGTCCCGATAATAAGCAGTTCTTC. Protein sequence: CASSPDNKQFF.